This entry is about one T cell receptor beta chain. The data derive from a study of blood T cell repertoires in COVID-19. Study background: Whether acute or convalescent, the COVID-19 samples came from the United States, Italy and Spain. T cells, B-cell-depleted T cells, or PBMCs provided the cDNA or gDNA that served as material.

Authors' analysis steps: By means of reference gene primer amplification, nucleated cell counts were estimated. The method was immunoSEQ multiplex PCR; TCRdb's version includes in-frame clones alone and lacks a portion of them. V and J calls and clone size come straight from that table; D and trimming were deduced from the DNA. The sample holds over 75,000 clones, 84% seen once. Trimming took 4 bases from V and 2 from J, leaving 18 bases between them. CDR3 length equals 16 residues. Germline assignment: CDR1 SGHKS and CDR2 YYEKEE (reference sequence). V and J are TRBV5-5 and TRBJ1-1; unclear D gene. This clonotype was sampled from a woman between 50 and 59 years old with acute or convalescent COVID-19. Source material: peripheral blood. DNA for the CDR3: TGTGCCAGCAGCCAAACCTGGGAGGGTAGAAACACTGAAGCTTTCTTT. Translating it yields CASSQTWEGRNTEAFF.